This T cell receptor (beta chain) was profiled in a study of preoperative IRX-2 immunotherapy in early breast cancer. Using immunoSEQ multiplex PCR, the repertoire was profiled, and TCRdb retains in-frame clones only, with some absent. The sample lists around 24,000 clones, about 75% occurring once. The trim removed 3 bases at V and 0 bases at J, leaving 8 bases unmatched. Germline CDR1 and CDR2: SGHDN and FVKESK. The CDR3 runs to 17 residues. The treatment here: preoperative locoregional IRX-2 cytokine immunotherapy. The J gene is TRBJ1-3, the V gene TRBV14; 7 bases fit TRBD1. This specimen was lymph node tissue, taken after IRX-2 immunotherapy. The receptor's source is a human donor with breast cancer. The CDR3 bases are TGTGCCAGCAGCCAGGCGGGACAGTTGAGCTCTGGAAACACCATATATTTT. Protein sequence: CASSQAGQLSSGNTIYF.